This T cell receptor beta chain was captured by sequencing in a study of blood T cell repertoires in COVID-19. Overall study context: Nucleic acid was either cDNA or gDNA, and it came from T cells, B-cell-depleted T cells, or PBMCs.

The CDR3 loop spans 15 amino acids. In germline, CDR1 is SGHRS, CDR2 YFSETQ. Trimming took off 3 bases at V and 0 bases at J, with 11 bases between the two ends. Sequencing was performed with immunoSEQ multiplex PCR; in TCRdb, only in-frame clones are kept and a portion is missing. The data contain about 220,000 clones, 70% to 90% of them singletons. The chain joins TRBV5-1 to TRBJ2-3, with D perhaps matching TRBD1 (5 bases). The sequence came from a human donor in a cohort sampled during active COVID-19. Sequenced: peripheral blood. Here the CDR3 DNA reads TGCGCCAGCAGCTCCGGTGGGGCTAGCACAGATACGCAGTATTTT. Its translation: CASSSGGASTDTQYF.